This is a list of T cell receptor beta chains from one sample in a study of blood T cells in healthy people across ages. A single record per CDR3 protein comes from TCRdb applying MiXCR to the 5' RACE reads. This table holds 800,000 to 950,000 distinct CDR3 sequences, around 36% found once. The sample was blood. Receptor source: a man between 18 and 35 years old in good health. CDR3s include the opening cysteine and the closing phenylalanine or tryptophan. The order of the fields is D gene, J gene, V gene, clone size, CDR3 protein, CDR3 DNA. D genes are given only for firm matches. The listing skips clone size in some rows; elsewhere it reads once, few, many or a size class.

>TRBD1|TRBJ2-1|TRBV7-2|few
CDSRRDRGIDEQFF
TGTGACAGCAGACGGGACAGGGGGATCGATGAGCAGTTCTTC
>NA|TRBJ1-5|TRBV20-1|few
CSARKAQSNQPQHF
TGCAGTGCTAGAAAAGCCCAGAGCAATCAGCCCCAGCATTTT
>TRBD1|TRBJ1-4|TRBV12-3/TRBV12-4|NA
CASSLGDRGREKLFF
TGTGCCAGCAGTTTAGGCGACAGGGGGCGCGAAAAACTGTTTTTT
>NA|TRBJ2-1|TRBV6-1|NA
CASSESQGVRCEQFF
TGTGCCAGCAGTGAAAGCCAGGGTGTGAGGTGTGAGCAGTTCTTC
>NA|TRBJ2-5|TRBV7-2|NA
CASRNRGSGGETQYF
TGTGCCAGCAGAAATCGGGGTAGCGGAGGGGAGACCCAGTACTTC
>NA|TRBJ1-4|TRBV12-3/TRBV12-4|NA
CASSLEIGQSVEKLFF
TGTGCCAGCAGTTTAGAGATCGGGCAGTCAGTGGAAAAACTGTTTTTT
>TRBD1|TRBJ1-5|TRBV12-3/TRBV12-4|NA
CASSWGDRDQPQHF
TGTGCCAGCAGTTGGGGGGACAGGGATCAGCCCCAGCATTTT
>TRBD1|TRBJ2-6|TRBV7-9|NA
CASSFPGQGPSGANVLTF
TGTGCCAGCAGCTTTCCGGGACAGGGACCCTCTGGGGCCAACGTCCTGACTTTC
>TRBD2|TRBJ2-3|TRBV7-6|NA
CASTVVGGGQETQYF
TGTGCCAGCACCGTAGTCGGGGGGGGGCAAGAGACGCAGTATTTT
>TRBD1|TRBJ2-1|TRBV5-4|NA
CAISSLDRGADNEQFF
TGTGCCATCAGCTCTCTGGACAGGGGGGCTGACAATGAGCAGTTCTTC
>NA|TRBJ1-6|TRBV2|NA
CASRGGFGSPLHF
TGTGCCAGCAGAGGGGGGTTCGGTTCACCCCTCCACTTT
>TRBD1|TRBJ1-1|TRBV27|NA
CASRHRGLGTEAFF
TGTGCCAGCAGGCACAGGGGGCTCGGCACTGAAGCTTTCTTT
>NA|TRBJ2-3|TRBV7-2|NA
CASSHGGPATTTDTQYF
TGTGCCAGCAGTCATGGGGGACCCGCTACAACCACAGATACGCAGTATTTT
>TRBD2|TRBJ2-7|TRBV6-2/TRBV6-3|few
CASSYRPGTSGGSYEQYF
TGTGCCAGCAGTTACCGTCCCGGGACTAGCGGGGGTTCCTACGAGCAGTACTTC
>NA|TRBJ2-3|TRBV5-1|NA
CASSPKGGTSTDTQYF
TGCGCCAGCAGCCCTAAGGGGGGTACCAGCACAGATACGCAGTATTTT
>NA|TRBJ1-2|TRBV6-2/TRBV6-3|NA
CASSYFRGGGYGYTF
TGTGCCAGCAGTTACTTCCGGGGAGGTGGATATGGCTACACCTTC
>NA|TRBJ2-1|TRBV12-3/TRBV12-4|many
CASSPRGGYSYNEQFF
TGTGCCAGCAGTCCCAGGGGTGGCTACTCCTACAATGAGCAGTTCTTC
>NA|TRBJ2-7|TRBV3-1|many
CASSQDRQRLREQYF
TGTGCCAGCAGCCAAGACCGACAGAGACTACGGGAGCAGTACTTC
>TRBD2|TRBJ2-2|TRBV5-1|NA
CASSRGDNTGELFF
TGCGCCAGCAGCCGGGGGGATAACACCGGGGAGCTGTTTTTT
>TRBD1|TRBJ2-3|TRBV5-1|few
CASSGTEKASTDTQYF
TGCGCCAGCAGCGGGACAGAGAAAGCTAGCACAGATACGCAGTATTTT
>TRBD1|TRBJ2-3|TRBV29-1|many
CSVEDLQVQGADTDTQYF
TGCAGCGTTGAAGATCTTCAAGTCCAGGGGGCTGACACAGATACGCAGTATTTT
>NA|TRBJ1-1|TRBV20-1|NA
CSGKMNTEAFF
TGCAGTGGTAAAATGAACACTGAAGCTTTCTTT
>TRBD2|TRBJ2-1|TRBV5-4|few
CASSAGTSGGAGEQFF
TGTGCCAGCAGCGCGGGGACTAGCGGGGGGGCTGGAGAGCAGTTCTTC
>TRBD1|TRBJ2-5|TRBV11-2|few
CASSSSRTGSSSQETQYF
TGTGCCAGCAGCTCTTCACGGACAGGTTCGAGCTCCCAAGAGACCCAGTACTTC
>NA|TRBJ2-2|TRBV3-1|few
CASSQVTGPGELFF
TGTGCCAGCAGCCAAGTTACCGGGCCCGGGGAGCTGTTTTTT
>NA|TRBJ2-7|TRBV28|once
CASTGVLSYEQYF
TGTGCCAGCACCGGGGTCCTCTCCTACGAGCAGTACTTC
>NA|TRBJ1-2|TRBV20-1|few
CSARKHGAGRAYGYTF
TGCAGTGCTAGGAAACATGGGGCAGGGCGGGCCTATGGCTACACCTTC
>NA|TRBJ2-7|TRBV7-9|few
CASSRGARYEQYF
TGTGCCAGCAGCCGGGGGGCTCGGTACGAGCAGTACTTC
>NA|TRBJ2-6|TRBV18|NA
CASSQTEPGANVLTF
TGTGCCAGCTCCCAGACAGAGCCTGGGGCCAACGTCCTGACTTTC
>NA|TRBJ2-7|TRBV20-1|NA
CSARGGASYNEQYF
TGCAGTGCTAGAGGCGGGGCCTCCTACAATGAGCAGTACTTC
>NA|TRBJ2-3|TRBV6-1|NA
CASSRAGAFTDTQYF
TGTGCCAGCAGCCGGGCGGGGGCCTTCACAGATACGCAGTATTTT